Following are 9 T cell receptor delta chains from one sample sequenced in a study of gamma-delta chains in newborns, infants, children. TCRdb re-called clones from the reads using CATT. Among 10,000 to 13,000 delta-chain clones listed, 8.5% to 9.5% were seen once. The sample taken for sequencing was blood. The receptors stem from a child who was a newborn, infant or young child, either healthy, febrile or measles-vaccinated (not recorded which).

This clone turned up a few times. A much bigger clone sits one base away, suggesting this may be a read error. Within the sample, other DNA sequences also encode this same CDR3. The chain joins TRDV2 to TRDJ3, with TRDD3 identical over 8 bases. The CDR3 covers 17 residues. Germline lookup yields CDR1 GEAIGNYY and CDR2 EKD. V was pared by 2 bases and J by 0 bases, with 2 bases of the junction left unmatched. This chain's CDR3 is CACDNTGGSWDTRQMFF. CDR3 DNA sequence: TGTGCCTGTGACAACACTGGGGGCTCCTGGGACACCCGACAGATGTTTTTC.

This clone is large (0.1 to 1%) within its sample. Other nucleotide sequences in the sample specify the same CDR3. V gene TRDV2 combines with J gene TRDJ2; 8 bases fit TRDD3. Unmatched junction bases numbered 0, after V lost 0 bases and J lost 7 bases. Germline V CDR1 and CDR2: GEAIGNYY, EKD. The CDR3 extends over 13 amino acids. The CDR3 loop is CACDTWGIAQLFF. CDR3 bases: TGTGCCTGTGACACCTGGGGGATAGCACAACTCTTCTTT.

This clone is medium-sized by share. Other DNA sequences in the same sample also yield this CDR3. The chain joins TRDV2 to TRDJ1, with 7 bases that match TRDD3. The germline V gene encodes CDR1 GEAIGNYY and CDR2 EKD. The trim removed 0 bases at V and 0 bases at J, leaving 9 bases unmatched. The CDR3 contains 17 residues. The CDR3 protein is CACDTVWGSSYTDKLIF. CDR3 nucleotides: TGTGCCTGTGACACCGTGTGGGGGAGTTCGTACACCGATAAACTCATCTTT.

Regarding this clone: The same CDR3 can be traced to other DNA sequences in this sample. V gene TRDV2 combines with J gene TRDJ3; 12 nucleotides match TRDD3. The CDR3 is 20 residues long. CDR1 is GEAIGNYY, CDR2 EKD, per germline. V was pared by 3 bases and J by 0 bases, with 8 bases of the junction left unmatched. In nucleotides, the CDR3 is TGTGCCTGTGACCCAGTACTGGGGGATACAAGCTCCTGGGACACCCGACAGATGTTTTTC. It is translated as CACDPVLGDTSSWDTRQMFF.

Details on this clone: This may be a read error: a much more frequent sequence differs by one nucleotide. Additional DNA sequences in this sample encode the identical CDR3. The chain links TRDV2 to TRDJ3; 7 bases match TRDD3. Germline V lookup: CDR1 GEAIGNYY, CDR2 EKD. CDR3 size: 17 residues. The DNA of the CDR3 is TGTGCCTGTGACACCTGGGGGAGCTCCTGGGATACCCGACAGATGTTTTTC. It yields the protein CACDTWGSSWDTRQMFF.

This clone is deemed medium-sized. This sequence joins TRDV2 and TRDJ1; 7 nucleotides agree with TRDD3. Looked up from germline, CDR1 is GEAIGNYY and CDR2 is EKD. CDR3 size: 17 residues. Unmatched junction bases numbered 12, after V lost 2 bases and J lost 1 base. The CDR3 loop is CACDIVGDRRGTDKLIF. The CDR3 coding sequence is TGTGCCTGTGACATCGTGGGGGACCGTAGGGGCACCGATAAACTCATCTTT.

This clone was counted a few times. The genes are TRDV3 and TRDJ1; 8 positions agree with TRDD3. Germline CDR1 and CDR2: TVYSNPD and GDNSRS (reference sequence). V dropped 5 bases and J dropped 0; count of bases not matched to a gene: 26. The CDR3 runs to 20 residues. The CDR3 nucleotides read TGTGCCGTCGGGCGGCTTCCTTTACTGGGGGGTATCAGAGACACCGATAAACTCATCTTT. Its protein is CAVGRLPLLGGIRDTDKLIF.

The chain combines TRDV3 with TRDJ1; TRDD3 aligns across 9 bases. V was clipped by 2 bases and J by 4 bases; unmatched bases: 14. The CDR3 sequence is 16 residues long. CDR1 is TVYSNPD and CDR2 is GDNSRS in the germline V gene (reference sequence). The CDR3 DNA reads TGTGCCTTTTCGGCTGGTACTGGGGGAGAGCTCGATAAACTCATCTTT. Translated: CAFSAGTGGELDKLIF. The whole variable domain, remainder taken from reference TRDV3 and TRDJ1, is CDKVTQSSPDQTVASGSEVVLLCTYDTVYSNPDLFWYRIRPDYSFQFVFYGDNSRSEGADFTQGRFSVKHILTQKAFHLVISPVRTEDSATYYCAFSAGTGGELDKLIFGKGTRVTVEP.

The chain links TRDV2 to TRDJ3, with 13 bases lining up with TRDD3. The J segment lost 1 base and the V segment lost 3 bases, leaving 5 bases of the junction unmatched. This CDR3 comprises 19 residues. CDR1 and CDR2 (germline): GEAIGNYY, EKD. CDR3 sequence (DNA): TGTGCCTGTGACCCGCTACTGGGGGATACGTCCTGGGACACCCGACAGATGTTTTTC. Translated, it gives CACDPLLGDTSWDTRQMFF.